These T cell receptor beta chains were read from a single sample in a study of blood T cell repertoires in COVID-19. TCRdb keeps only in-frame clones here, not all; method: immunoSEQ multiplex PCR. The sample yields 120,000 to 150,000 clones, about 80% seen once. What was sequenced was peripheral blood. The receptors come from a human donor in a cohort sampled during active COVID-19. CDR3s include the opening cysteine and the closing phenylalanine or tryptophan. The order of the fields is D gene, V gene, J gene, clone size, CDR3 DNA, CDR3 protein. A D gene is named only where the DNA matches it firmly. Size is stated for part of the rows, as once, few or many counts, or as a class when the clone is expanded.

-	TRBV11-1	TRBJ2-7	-	TGTGCCAGCAGCTCAGGTGGCTTTAAGGACGAGCAGTACTTC	CASSSGGFKDEQYF
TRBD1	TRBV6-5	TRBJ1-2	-	TGTGCCAGCACCGATGGACAGGCCCTCTATGGCTACACCTTC	CASTDGQALYGYTF
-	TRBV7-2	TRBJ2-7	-	TGTGCCAGCACCCAGGGTGGGGGGTACGAGCAGTACTTC	CASTQGGGYEQYF
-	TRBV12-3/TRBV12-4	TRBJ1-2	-	TGTGCCAGCAGCGAACAGGGTGCTGGCTACACCTTC	CASSEQGAGYTF
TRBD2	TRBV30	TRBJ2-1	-	TGTGCCTGGAGTGTAGGCCGAGCGGGGGCCTACAATGAGCAGTTCTTC	CAWSVGRAGAYNEQFF
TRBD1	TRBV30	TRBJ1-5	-	TGTGCCTGGGGGACAGGGCTCGATCAGCCCCAGCATTTT	CAWGTGLDQPQHF
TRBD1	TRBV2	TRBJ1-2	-	TGTGCCAGCAGTGAGGACAGGGGGCGTGAAAATGGCTACACCTTC	CASSEDRGRENGYTF
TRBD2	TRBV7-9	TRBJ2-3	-	TGTGCCAGCAGCTTAGAGCCGAGACTAGCGGGGGGCTTAGATACGCAGTATTTT	CASSLEPRLAGGLDTQYF
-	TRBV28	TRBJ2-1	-	TGTGCCAGCAGTCTAAACCAGGGTGAGCAGTTCTTC	CASSLNQGEQFF
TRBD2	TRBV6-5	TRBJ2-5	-	TGTGCCAGCAGCGCGACTAGCGGGCAAGAGACCCAGTACTTC	CASSATSGQETQYF
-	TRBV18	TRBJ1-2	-	TGTGCCAGCTCACCACCGGGGGCGCTTAAAATGAGGGAGTCTAACTATGGCTACACCTTC	CASSPPGALKMRESNYGYTF
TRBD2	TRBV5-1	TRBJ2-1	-	TGCGCCAGCAGCTTAAATGGCGGGGGAGTTGATGAGCAGTTCTTC	CASSLNGGGVDEQFF
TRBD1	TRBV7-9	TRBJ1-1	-	TGTGCCAGCAGCTCCCCACAGGGGGCGCATACTGAAGCTTTCTTT	CASSSPQGAHTEAFF
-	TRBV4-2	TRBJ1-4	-	TGTGCCAGCAGCCGGGAGAGGTCCGAAAAACTGTTTTTT	CASSRERSEKLFF
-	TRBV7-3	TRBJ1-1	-	TGTGCCAGCAGCTGGCAGGGAGGGACTGAAGCTTTCTTT	CASSWQGGTEAFF
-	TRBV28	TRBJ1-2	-	TGTGCCAGCAGTTTAGGACAGATTAACTATGGCTACACCTTC	CASSLGQINYGYTF
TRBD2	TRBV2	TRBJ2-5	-	TGTGCCAGCAGTGAAGGGCTAGCGGGGGCCCTCCAAGAGACCCAGTACTTC	CASSEGLAGALQETQYF
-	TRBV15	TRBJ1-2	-	TGTGCCACCAGCAGAGAAAACAGGGTCACTGATGGCTACACCTTC	CATSRENRVTDGYTF
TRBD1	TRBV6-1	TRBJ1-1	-	TGTGCCAGCAGTGCAGGGGGTTGGAGGGGGCGGAACACTGAAGCTTTCTTT	CASSAGGWRGRNTEAFF
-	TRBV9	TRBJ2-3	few	TGTGCCAGCAGCGTAGGGACTGCTGGCGATACGCAGTATTTT	CASSVGTAGDTQYF
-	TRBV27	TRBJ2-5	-	TGTGCCAGCAGTTTTTCCCTCCGGTACCAAGAGACCCAGTACTTC	CASSFSLRYQETQYF
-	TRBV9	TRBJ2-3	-	TGTGCCAGCAGCGCCCGAGCCCCAGATACGCAGTATTTT	CASSARAPDTQYF
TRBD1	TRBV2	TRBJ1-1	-	TGTGCCAGCAGTTCCGGGACAGGGTTGTACACTGAAGCTTTCTTT	CASSSGTGLYTEAFF
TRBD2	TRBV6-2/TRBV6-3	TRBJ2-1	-	TGTGCCAGCAGTTACTCAGTGTTACGCGGGGGGAACGACAATGAGCAGTTCTTC	CASSYSVLRGGNDNEQFF
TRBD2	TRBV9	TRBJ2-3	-	TGTGCCAGCAGCGGACCCGAGACTAGCTTTGGGTCAGATACGCAGTATTTT	CASSGPETSFGSDTQYF
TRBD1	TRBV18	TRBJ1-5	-	TGTGCCAGCTCTCACCACCGACCAGGGGGGATAGCCCAGCATTTT	CASSHHRPGGIAQHF
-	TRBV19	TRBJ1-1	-	TGTGCCAGTAGTACCACCGGGACACGAGCTTTCTTT	CASSTTGTRAFF
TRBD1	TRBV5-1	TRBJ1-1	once	TGCGCCAGCAGCTTGGATCGGACAGGGCCAAATTTCTTT	CASSLDRTGPNFF
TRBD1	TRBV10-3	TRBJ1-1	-	TGTGCCATCAGTGCGGGACAGACTCCCCCTGAAGCTTTCTTT	CAISAGQTPPEAFF
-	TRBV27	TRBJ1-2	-	TGTGCCAGCAGTTTTGGGGGGGCCTTGAGTGGCTACACCTTC	CASSFGGALSGYTF
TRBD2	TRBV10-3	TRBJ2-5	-	TGTGCCATCAGGGATAGCGGGGGGGCCAAAGAGACCCAGTACTTC	CAIRDSGGAKETQYF
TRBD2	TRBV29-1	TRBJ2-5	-	TGCAGCGTTGGGGCGGGGGGACTAGCGGGAATCGGAGAGACCCAGTACTTC	CSVGAGGLAGIGETQYF
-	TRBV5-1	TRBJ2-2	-	TGCGCCAGCAGCTTGGGGAAAACGGGCGGGGAGCTGTTTTTT	CASSLGKTGGELFF
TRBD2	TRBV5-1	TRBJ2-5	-	TGCGCCAGCAGCTCCTCAGCGGGAGTCCGGGAGACCCAGTACTTC	CASSSSAGVRETQYF
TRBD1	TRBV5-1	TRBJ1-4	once	TGCGCCAGCAGCGAAGGGACAGGTCCTAATGAAAAACTGTTTTTT	CASSEGTGPNEKLFF
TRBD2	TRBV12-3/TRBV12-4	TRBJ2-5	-	TGTGCCAGCAGTTTGGGGGGGGAAGAGACCCAGTACTTC	CASSLGGEETQYF
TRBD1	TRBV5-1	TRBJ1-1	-	TGCGCCAGCAGCCCACAGGGGGTGGAGGGGACTGAAGCTTTCTTT	CASSPQGVEGTEAFF
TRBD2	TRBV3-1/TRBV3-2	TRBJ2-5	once	TGTGCCAGCAGCCCTCGACTAGCGGGAGGGCCGGGAGAGACCCAGTACTTC	CASSPRLAGGPGETQYF
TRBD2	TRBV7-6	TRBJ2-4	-	TGTGCCAGCAGCTTAGAGACTAGCGGGAGTCATTCCAAAAACATTCAGTACTTC	CASSLETSGSHSKNIQYF
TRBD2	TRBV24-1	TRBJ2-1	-	TGTGCCACCAGCGAGCGGGGAAACAATGAGCAGTTCTTC	CATSERGNNEQFF